This T cell receptor beta chain was found in a study of radiotherapy plus CTLA-4 blockade in lung cancer (dated 2018 in TCRdb). Turning to the overall study: Objective responses occurred in roughly 20% of enrolled patients, and about 30% achieved disease control.

The study tested focal radiation therapy combined with CTLA-4 blockade (ipilimumab) in patients with chemo-refractory metastatic non-small-cell lung cancer. Via the germline V gene (reference sequence), CDR1 is WNHNN and CDR2 SYGVQD. Reading from cysteine to phenylalanine, the CDR3 counts 13 amino acids. Just CDR3 DNA is preserved here, 39 bases in frame from base 1. Unmatched junction bases come to 4, with V trimmed by 7 bases and J by 4 bases. Library method: the immunoSEQ multiplex PCR assay. The table comes from immuneACCESS by way of TCRdb, which keeps in-frame sequences with V and J called. Part of the clones is missing from these tables; in studies checked, under half for an unresolved V gene and the rest for unknown reasons. This sample gives 35,000 to 50,000 clones in total; roughly two thirds of them show up just once. 3% to 4.5% of the sample belongs to the ten largest clones. The full study reports these points: Increased serum interferon-beta after radiation, together with early dynamic changes in blood T cell clones, were reported to be the strongest predictors of response. After treatment with radiotherapy and ipilimumab, TCR clones that originated in tumors expanded in peripheral blood.

About this clone: Its antigen is not yet known. No qualities accompany the bases; no much larger clone lies one base away.

The sequence was collected from a human donor with non-small cell lung cancer who had a complete response to radiotherapy plus ipilimumab. This sample comprised peripheral blood, obtained from a patient treated with radiotherapy plus ipilimumab. Rearrangement joined TRBV10-1 to TRBJ1-1, with 9 middle bases fitting TRBD1. In nucleotides, the sequence is TGCGCCAGCACCGGACAGGGGACCACTGAAGCTTTCTTT. This gives the protein CASTGQGTTEAFF.